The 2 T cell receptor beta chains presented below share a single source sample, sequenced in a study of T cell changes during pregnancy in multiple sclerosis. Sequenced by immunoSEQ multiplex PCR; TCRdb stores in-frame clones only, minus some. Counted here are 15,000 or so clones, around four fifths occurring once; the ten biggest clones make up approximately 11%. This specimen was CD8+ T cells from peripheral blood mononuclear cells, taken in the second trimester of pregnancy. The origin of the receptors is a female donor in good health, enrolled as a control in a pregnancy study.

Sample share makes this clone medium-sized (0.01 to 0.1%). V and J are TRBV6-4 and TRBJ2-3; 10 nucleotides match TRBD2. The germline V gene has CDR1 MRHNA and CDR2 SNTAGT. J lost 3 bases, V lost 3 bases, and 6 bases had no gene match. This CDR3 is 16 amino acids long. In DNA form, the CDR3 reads TGTGCCAGCAGTGAGATCAGCGGGGGGGCGACAGATACGCAGTATTTT. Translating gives CASSEISGGATDTQYF.

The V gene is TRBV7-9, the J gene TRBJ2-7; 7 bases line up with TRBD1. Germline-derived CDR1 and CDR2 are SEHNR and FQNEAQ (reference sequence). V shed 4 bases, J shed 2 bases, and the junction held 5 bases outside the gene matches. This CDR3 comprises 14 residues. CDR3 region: CASSSGTATYEQYF. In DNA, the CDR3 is TGTGCCAGCAGCTCCGGGACAGCAACCTACGAGCAGTACTTC.